A selection of T cell receptor beta chains follows, all from one sample in a study of CD8 T cells in ankylosing spondylitis. TCRdb re-called the 5' RACE reads with MiXCR, one entry per CDR3 protein. This sample has 300,000 to 400,000 distinct CDR3 sequences, with roughly 12% found just once. The sequenced material came from blood, either unsorted or a sorted T cell fraction (not recorded which). Receptors were obtained from a female donor with ankylosing spondylitis or in good health (not recorded which). Each CDR3 is given with its conserved first and last residue. D genes are given only for firm matches. Some rows have no size entry. The others give once, few or many, or a class for an expanded clone.

J gene	D gene	clone size	V gene	CDR3 protein	CDR3 DNA
TRBJ1-1	.	few	TRBV21-1	CASSRQYDTGESTEAFF	TGTGCCAGCAGCCGGCAATACGATACAGGAGAGAGCACTGAAGCTTTCTTT
TRBJ2-7	.	.	TRBV12-3/TRBV12-4	CAIRGAGTYEQYF	TGTGCCATCCGAGGGGCGGGAACCTACGAGCAGTACTTC
TRBJ2-7	.	many	TRBV12-3/TRBV12-4	CASSMGSTFHEQYF	TGTGCCAGCAGTATGGGATCAACGTTCCACGAGCAGTACTTC
TRBJ2-7	.	many	TRBV6-5	CASSYSYSSYEQYF	TGTGCCAGCAGTTACTCGTACAGCTCCTACGAGCAGTACTTC
TRBJ2-2	.	few	TRBV5-1	CASSFGGGLIVTGELFF	TGCGCCAGCAGCTTTGGTGGGGGCCTCATCGTCACCGGGGAGCTGTTTTTT
TRBJ1-6	TRBD1	many	TRBV20-1	CSATNSGTGDSPLHF	TGCAGTGCTACTAATTCCGGGACAGGTGATTCACCCCTCCACTTT
TRBJ2-2	.	.	TRBV24-1	CATSDPYGGELFF	TGTGCCACCAGTGACCCTTATGGCGGGGAGCTGTTTTTT
TRBJ1-1	TRBD1	many	TRBV5-1	CASSQTGQGGTEAFF	TGCGCCAGCAGCCAAACCGGACAGGGCGGCACTGAAGCTTTCTTT
TRBJ2-5	.	.	TRBV12-3/TRBV12-4	CASTRGLVRETQYF	TGTGCCAGCACCCGGGGGCTAGTTCGGGAGACCCAGTACTTC
TRBJ1-1	.	many	TRBV5-1	CASSSPGQDLSATEAFF	TGCGCCAGCAGCTCACCCGGCCAGGACCTGAGCGCCACTGAAGCTTTCTTT
TRBJ2-2	.	few	TRBV20-1	CSARSAERGTGELFF	TGCAGTGCTAGATCTGCGGAGAGGGGCACCGGGGAGCTGTTTTTT
TRBJ2-7	.	many	TRBV7-2	CASSYLVVPGEGYEQYF	TGTGCCAGCAGCTATCTCGTTGTACCAGGGGAAGGCTACGAGCAGTACTTC
TRBJ2-3	TRBD2	few	TRBV5-1	CASSPGLAVGAQYF	TGCGCCAGCAGCCCGGGACTAGCGGTCGGGGCGCAGTATTTT
TRBJ1-3	.	few	TRBV5-1	CASSLAQNSGNTIYF	TGCGCCAGCAGCTTGGCACAGAACTCTGGAAACACCATATATTTT
TRBJ2-1	.	many	TRBV5-1	CASSLDAVDEQFF	TGCGCCAGCAGCTTGGACGCTGTGGATGAGCAGTTCTTC
TRBJ2-5	TRBD2	many	TRBV27	CASKSAGGKSQETQYF	TGTGCCAGCAAGAGTGCGGGGGGGAAGAGCCAAGAGACCCAGTACTTC
TRBJ2-1	.	many	TRBV12-3/TRBV12-4	CASTQDPSREQFF	TGTGCCAGCACCCAGGACCCTTCCAGGGAGCAGTTCTTC
TRBJ2-7	.	many	TRBV12-3/TRBV12-4	CASSLGGNVLGEQYF	TGTGCCAGCAGTTTAGGCGGGAACGTCCTTGGCGAGCAGTACTTC
TRBJ2-7	TRBD1	many	TRBV5-1	CASSLAPDRGSYEQYF	TGCGCCAGCAGCTTGGCTCCGGACAGGGGCTCCTACGAGCAGTACTTC
TRBJ1-6	.	many	TRBV28	CASSPSGGKANSPLHF	TGTGCCAGCAGTCCTTCTGGGGGGAAGGCCAATTCACCCCTCCACTTT
TRBJ2-5	.	many	TRBV20-1	CSARDSKLSTETQYF	TGCAGTGCTAGAGATTCAAAACTCTCTACGGAGACCCAGTACTTC
TRBJ1-2	TRBD1	once	TRBV5-5	CASSLSSGGRYGYTF	TGTGCCAGCAGCTTGTCGTCAGGGGGCAGATATGGCTACACCTTC